A selection of T cell receptor beta chains follows, all from one sample in a study of T cell responses to AZD1222 COVID-19 vaccine. Assay used: immunoSEQ multiplex PCR; TCRdb lists only in-frame clones, some missing. Here the sample spans tens of thousands of clones, approximately 91% being singletons. The input for sequencing was peripheral blood, taken 28 days after the second AZD1222 dose. These receptors all stem from an adult who received the AZD1222 COVID-19 vaccine. CDR3s include the opening cysteine and the closing phenylalanine or tryptophan. A D gene is named only where the DNA matches it firmly. Clone size, where shown, is once, few, many, or a class for clones that have expanded.

D	J	V	size	DNA	CDR3
TRBD2	TRBJ2-5	TRBV14	.	TGTGCCAGCAGCCAAGGATTGGCTAGCGGGAGGGCCGGAGCAGAGACCCAGTACTTC	CASSQGLASGRAGAETQYF
.	TRBJ2-7	TRBV20-1	once	TGCAGTGCTAGAGGGGGGTACGAGCAGTACTTC	CSARGGYEQYF
.	TRBJ2-7	TRBV12-3/TRBV12-4	.	TGTGCCAGCAGTTATGGGGTCTACGAGCAGTACTTC	CASSYGVYEQYF
.	TRBJ1-3	TRBV18	once	TGTGCCAGCGCAAAAGAGCAGGGGACTGGGAACACCATATATTTT	CASAKEQGTGNTIYF
TRBD1	TRBJ1-2	TRBV6-5	.	TGTGCCAGCGGGGACAGGGTGTTCGGCTACACCTTC	CASGDRVFGYTF
TRBD2	TRBJ2-1	TRBV28	once	TGTGCCAGCATGGACCTGGCGGGAGGAGGGTACAATGAGCAGTTCTTC	CASMDLAGGGYNEQFF
.	TRBJ1-1	TRBV18	.	TGTGCCAGCTCACCGGACAGCAACACTGAAGCTTTCTTT	CASSPDSNTEAFF
.	TRBJ2-3	TRBV6-2/TRBV6-3	.	TGTGCCAGCAGTTACCGGGTCCTCGCCCAGGAGGCTACGCAGTATTTT	CASSYRVLAQEATQYF
TRBD1	TRBJ1-1	TRBV5-4	.	TGTGCCAGCAGCTCGCAGGGGGACACTGAAGCTTTCTTT	CASSSQGDTEAFF
TRBD1	TRBJ1-5	TRBV6-5	.	TGTGCCAGCAGTTACGGGACAGAATATCAGCCCCAGCATTTT	CASSYGTEYQPQHF
TRBD2	TRBJ2-1	TRBV6-4	few	TGTGCCAGCAGTGGGACTAGCGAATACAATGAGCAGTTCTTC	CASSGTSEYNEQFF
TRBD1	TRBJ2-7	TRBV11-2	.	TGTGCCAGCAGCTCCGGACAGGGAAAGTACTTC	CASSSGQGKYF
.	TRBJ2-7	TRBV7-2	.	TGTGCCAGCAGCTTTTCCCGCGAAACCTACGAGCAGTACTTC	CASSFSRETYEQYF
TRBD2	TRBJ2-1	TRBV13	.	TGTGCCAGCAGCAGAAGACTAGCGGGAGATGGGGATGAGCAGTTCTTC	CASSRRLAGDGDEQFF
.	TRBJ2-2	TRBV6-4	.	TGTGCCAGCAGTGATGGAGTAACCGGGGAGCTGTTTTTT	CASSDGVTGELFF
TRBD1	TRBJ2-3	TRBV29-1	.	TGCAGCGCCGGACAGGGCACTAGCACAGATACGCAGTATTTT	CSAGQGTSTDTQYF
.	TRBJ2-7	TRBV28	.	TGTGCCAGCAGTTTAGAGCTGGAGCAGTACTTC	CASSLELEQYF
.	TRBJ2-5	TRBV4-2	.	TGTGCCAGCAGGGTTGATAGCGGTAAAGAGACCCAGTACTTC	CASRVDSGKETQYF
.	TRBJ2-1	TRBV7-2	.	TGTGCCAGCAGCTTAGGAGGAGGGCCAGCTACCTACAATGAGCAGTTCTTC	CASSLGGGPATYNEQFF
TRBD1	TRBJ1-1	TRBV6-6	few	TGTGCCAGCAGTTTCCCTGGGACAGGGAACACTGAAGCTTTCTTT	CASSFPGTGNTEAFF
TRBD2	TRBJ2-6	TRBV15	.	TGTGCCACCAGCTGTGTACTAGCGGGAGGGTGGGTCTCTGGGGCCAACGTCCTGACTTTC	CATSCVLAGGWVSGANVLTF
TRBD1	TRBJ1-2	TRBV7-2	once	TGTGCCAGCAGCTTAGTGGGACAGGGGGCGTCGTCTGGCTACACCTTC	CASSLVGQGASSGYTF
TRBD2	TRBJ2-2	TRBV10-1	.	TGCGCCAGCAGTGGGCTCATCGGGACTAGCGGCACCGGGGAGCTGTTTTTT	CASSGLIGTSGTGELFF
TRBD1	TRBJ2-1	TRBV7-3	once	TGTGCCAGCAGCCCCGGTTGGCGGGACAGGAGCTATGAGCAGTTCTTC	CASSPGWRDRSYEQFF
TRBD2	TRBJ2-3	TRBV5-1	.	TGCGCCAGCAGCTTGAGCGGGAGAGGCACAGATACGCAGTATTTT	CASSLSGRGTDTQYF
TRBD1	TRBJ1-5	TRBV7-2	.	TGTGCCAGCAGCAGCAGGGGGCAGGGGGGCAATCAGCCCCAGCATTTT	CASSSRGQGGNQPQHF
TRBD1	TRBJ2-6	TRBV19	.	TGTGCCAGTAGTATAGGGACAGGGGTATCAGGGGCCAACGTCCTGACTTTC	CASSIGTGVSGANVLTF
.	TRBJ2-5	TRBV6-5	.	TGTGCCAGCAGACCGACTAGGGAGTATGAGACCCAGTACTTC	CASRPTREYETQYF
.	TRBJ1-3	TRBV6-1	.	TGTGCCAGCAGTGATAGGGTGGGGCGAACCTCTGGAAACACCATATATTTT	CASSDRVGRTSGNTIYF
.	TRBJ2-2	TRBV14	.	TGTGCCAGCAGCCCCGTCACCCGATGGGCGAACACCGGGGAGCTGTTTTTT	CASSPVTRWANTGELFF
.	TRBJ2-5	TRBV14	.	TGTGCCAGCAGCCAAGACCATCGGGTAGGAGAGACCCAGTACTTC	CASSQDHRVGETQYF
TRBD1	TRBJ2-3	TRBV27	.	TGTGCCAGCAGTTACCGACAGGGGATGACAGATACGCAGTATTTT	CASSYRQGMTDTQYF
.	TRBJ2-3	TRBV7-8	.	TGTGCCAGCAGCCAATTCACAGATACGCAGTATTTT	CASSQFTDTQYF
.	TRBJ1-6	TRBV4-3	.	TGCGCCAGCAGCCAAGGGGGACACTATAATTCACCCCTCCACTTT	CASSQGGHYNSPLHF
TRBD2	TRBJ2-5	TRBV10-3	.	TGTGCCATCAGTGCGTGGCGGGAGAAGGTGCGAGAGACCCAGTACTTC	CAISAWREKVRETQYF
.	TRBJ1-2	TRBV19	.	TGTGCCAGTAGTGCCAAGTATGGCTACACCTTC	CASSAKYGYTF
TRBD1	TRBJ2-2	TRBV19	.	TGTGCCAGTAGTATAGCCCGCACAGGGGGCGGGGACACCGGGGAGCTGTTTTTT	CASSIARTGGGDTGELFF
TRBD1	TRBJ1-1	TRBV27	.	TGTGCCAGCAAGAAGCTTGGACAGGGAGGTAGGAACACTGAAGCTTTCTTT	CASKKLGQGGRNTEAFF
TRBD1	TRBJ1-6	TRBV6-1	few	TGTGCCAGCAGTGAAGCCCCCGACAGGGGCGGAAATTCACCCCTCCACTTT	CASSEAPDRGGNSPLHF
.	TRBJ2-5	TRBV5-5	.	TGTGCCAGCAGCTCACGACCGATTCAAGAGACCCAGTACTTC	CASSSRPIQETQYF
.	TRBJ2-1	TRBV3-1/TRBV3-2	.	TGTGCCAGCAGCCAAGACGGTCAGGTAGGGGAGCAGTTCTTC	CASSQDGQVGEQFF
.	TRBJ2-7	TRBV5-1	.	TGCGCCAGCAGCTTGTATCAGGGTGCCTACGAGCAGTACTTC	CASSLYQGAYEQYF
.	TRBJ2-5	TRBV11-2	.	TGTGCCAGCAGCTTCGGTGTACAAGAGACCCAGTACTTC	CASSFGVQETQYF